The T cell receptor (beta chain) described here comes from a study of shared clonotypes between healthy human individuals. Background on the study: Per-donor plates numbered three CD4 naive, three CD4 memory, two CD8 naive and one CD8 memory. Study-level findings and limits: Approximately 4.5% was the fraction of naive CD4 clonotypes found shared across several donors. Blood was the sole source, and tissue repertoires probably differ. Estimated richness was generally greater in naive than memory subsets.

The method was immunoSEQ multiplex PCR; TCRdb's version includes in-frame clones alone and lacks a portion of them. The sample consists of 2.5 million or so clones, more than 80% of them appearing once. Notes on this clone: The antigen remains undetermined.

CDR3 length equals 16 residues. V dropped 2 bases and J dropped 7; count of bases not matched to a gene: 4. Germline CDR1 is MNHEY and CDR2 is SVGAGI. Sequencing was performed on naive CD4+ T cells sorted from blood. The subset: CD45RA+ positively selected. The chain is built from TRBV6-5 and TRBJ2-1; 14 bases map to TRBD2. This clonotype was sampled from a man between 18 and 35 years old in good health. CDR3 coding DNA: TGTGCCAGCAGTTACGAGCGACTAGCGGGAGGGAATGAGCAGTTCTTC. This translates into CASSYERLAGGNEQFF.